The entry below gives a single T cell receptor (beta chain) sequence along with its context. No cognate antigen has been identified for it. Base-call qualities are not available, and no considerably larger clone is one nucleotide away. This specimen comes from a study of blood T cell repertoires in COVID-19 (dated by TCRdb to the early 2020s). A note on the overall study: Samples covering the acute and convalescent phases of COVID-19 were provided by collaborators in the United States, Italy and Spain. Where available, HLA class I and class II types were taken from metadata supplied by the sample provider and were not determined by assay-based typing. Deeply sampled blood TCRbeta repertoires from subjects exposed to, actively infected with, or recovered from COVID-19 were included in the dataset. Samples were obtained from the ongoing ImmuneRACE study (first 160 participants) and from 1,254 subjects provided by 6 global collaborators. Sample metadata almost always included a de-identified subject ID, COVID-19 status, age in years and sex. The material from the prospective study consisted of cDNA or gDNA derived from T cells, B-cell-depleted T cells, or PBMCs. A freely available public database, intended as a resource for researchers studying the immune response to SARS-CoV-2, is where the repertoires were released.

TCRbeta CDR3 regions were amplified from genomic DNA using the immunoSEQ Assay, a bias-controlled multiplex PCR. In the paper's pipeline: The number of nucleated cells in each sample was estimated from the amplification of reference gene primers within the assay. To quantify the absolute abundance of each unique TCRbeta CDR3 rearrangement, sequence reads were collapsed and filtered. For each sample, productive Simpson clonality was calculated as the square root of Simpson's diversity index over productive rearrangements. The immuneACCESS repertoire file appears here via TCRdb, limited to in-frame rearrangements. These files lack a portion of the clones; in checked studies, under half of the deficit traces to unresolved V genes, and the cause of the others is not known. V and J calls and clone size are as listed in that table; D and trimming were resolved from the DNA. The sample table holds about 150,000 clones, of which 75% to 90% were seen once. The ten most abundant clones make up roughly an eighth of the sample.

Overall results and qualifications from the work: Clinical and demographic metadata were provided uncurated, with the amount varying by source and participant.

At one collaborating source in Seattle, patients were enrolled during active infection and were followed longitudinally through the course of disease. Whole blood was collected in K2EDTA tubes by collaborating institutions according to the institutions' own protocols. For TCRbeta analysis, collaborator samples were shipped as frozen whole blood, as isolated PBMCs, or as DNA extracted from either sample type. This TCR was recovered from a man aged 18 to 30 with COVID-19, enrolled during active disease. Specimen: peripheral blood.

In nucleotide form, the sequence is TGCAGCGTTGGCCCCATTGGGCCTGGAAACACCATATATTTT. Translated, it gives CSVGPIGPGNTIYF. The chain employs TRBV29-1 and TRBJ1-3, with no confidently assigned D gene. CDR1 and CDR2 (SQVTM, ANQGSEA) derive from the germline V gene. The CDR3 covers 14 residues, taking in both the cysteine and the phenylalanine. Only the CDR3 DNA stays, 42 bases, in frame from base 1. Trimming removed 4 bases from V and 2 bases from J, leaving 12 bases between the germline ends.